This TCR beta chain stems from a study of blood T cell repertoires in COVID-19 (TCRdb year 2020). Broadly, across the study: Samples covering the acute and convalescent phases of COVID-19 were provided by collaborators in the United States, Italy and Spain. Where available, HLA class I and class II types were obtained from metadata supplied by the sample provider rather than from assay-based typing. Nearly every sample came with metadata listing a de-identified subject ID, COVID-19 status, age in years and sex. The repertoires were made available in a free public database intended to serve as a resource for research on the immune response to SARS-CoV-2. Subjects who had been exposed to COVID-19, were actively infected with it, or had recovered from it provided the deeply sampled blood TCRbeta repertoires that made up the dataset. The material from the prospective study consisted of cDNA or gDNA derived from T cells, B-cell-depleted T cells, or PBMCs. Samples were obtained from the ongoing ImmuneRACE study (first 160 participants) and from some 1,300 subjects provided by 6 global collaborators.

Taken from the germline V gene, the CDR1 and CDR2 loops are ENHRY and SYGVKD. The CDR3 runs 16 amino acids, cysteine and phenylalanine included. The DNA shown is the 48-base CDR3, in frame from base 1. Trimming at the junction amounts to 2 bases on V and 0 bases on J, and the germline ends lie 14 bases apart. Turning to this clone: Its antigen is unknown. Base qualities are not at hand, and no much larger clone is one base apart.

The immunoSEQ Assay, a bias-controlled multiplex PCR, was used to amplify TCRbeta CDR3 regions from genomic DNA. From the authors' description of their analysis: Within the assay, amplification of reference gene primers was used to estimate how many nucleated cells each sample contained. To quantify the absolute abundance of each unique TCRbeta CDR3 rearrangement, sequence reads were collapsed and filtered. For each sample, productive Simpson clonality was calculated as the square root of Simpson's diversity index over productive rearrangements. TCRdb re-hosts the immuneACCESS table, in-frame sequences only. Its copies lack some clones; in the studies checked, an unresolved V gene accounts for under half of them, and the cause for the rest is not known. The DNA was the basis for D and trimming; V, J and clone size are from that table. The sample table contains about 270,000 clones; only one count was recorded for around nine tenths of them. About 9.2% of the sample is in the top ten clones.

Results the study describes overall, beyond this receptor: The amount of clinical and demographic metadata varied by source and participant and was provided uncurated.

Another Seattle source contributed samples from volunteer blood donors who had recovered from COVID-19. Collaborating institutions collected whole blood in K2EDTA tubes following their own protocols. For TCRbeta analysis, collaborators shipped samples in one of three forms: frozen whole blood, isolated PBMCs, or DNA extracted from either of those sample types. Sequencing was done on a sample of peripheral blood. The V and J segments used are TRBV10-3 and TRBJ2-7; D gene: possibly TRBD1, on 7 matching bases. The receptor was derived from a man aged 35-49 years who had recovered from COVID-19. The DNA reads as follows: TGTGCCATCAGTGAGCCGGGGGACAGCAGCTCCTACGAGCAGTACTTC. Translated, it gives CAISEPGDSSSYEQYF.